The present T cell receptor (beta chain) was sequenced within a study of shared clonotypes between healthy human individuals. Notes on the study in general: Generally, naive subsets (rather than memory subsets) showed larger estimated richness. Sorted-subset sequencing, rarefaction showed, was incomplete despite large depth.

On this clone itself: What it recognizes is unknown.

The CDR3 covers 16 residues. The germline V gene encodes CDR1 LGHNA and CDR2 YSLEER. Unmatched junction bases numbered 12, after V lost 4 bases and J lost 5 bases. Using immunoSEQ multiplex PCR, the repertoire was profiled, and TCRdb retains in-frame clones only, with some absent. The table lists a few million clones, roughly 95% of them singletons. Only CD45RO-negative cells positively selected for CCR7 counted as naive CD8 cells, so terminally differentiated effector memory CD45RA+ cells were excluded. The origin of this receptor is a young man in good health. Some clones in this sample may be carry-over from other donors' samples. Sequences were obtained from naive CD8+ T cells from PBMCs. This chain connects TRBV4-3 to TRBJ2-3, with 7 bases that match TRBD2. CDR3 in amino acids: CASSPAGGFGGDTQYF. The CDR3 DNA is TGCGCCAGCAGCCCTGCCGGGGGGTTTGGAGGAGATACGCAGTATTTT.